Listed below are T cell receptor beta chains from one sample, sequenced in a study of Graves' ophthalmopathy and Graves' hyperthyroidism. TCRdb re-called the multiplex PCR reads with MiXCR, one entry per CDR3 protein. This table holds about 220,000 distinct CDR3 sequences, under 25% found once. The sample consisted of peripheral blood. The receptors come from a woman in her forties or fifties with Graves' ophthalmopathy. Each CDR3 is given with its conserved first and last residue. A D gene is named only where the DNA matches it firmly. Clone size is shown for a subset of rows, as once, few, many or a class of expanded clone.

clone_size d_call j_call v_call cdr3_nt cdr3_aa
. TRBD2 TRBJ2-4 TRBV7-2 TGTGCCAGCAGCCCTAGCGGGAAAAACATTCAGTACTTC CASSPSGKNIQYF
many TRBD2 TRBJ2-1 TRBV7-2 TGTGCCAGCAGCCTGGCGGGAGGGTACAATGAGCAGTTCTTC CASSLAGGYNEQFF
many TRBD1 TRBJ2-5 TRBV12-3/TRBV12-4 TGTGCCAGCAGTTTCTCGAGATTATTACAGGGGGACCCGATGGGGGGGACCCAGTACTTC CASSFSRLLQGDPMGGTQYF
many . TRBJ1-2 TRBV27 TGTGCCAGCAGTTTCCGAGCTAACTATGGCTACACCTTC CASSFRANYGYTF
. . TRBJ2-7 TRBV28 TGTGCCGCTCAGAAAGGGCGAGTCGAGCAGTACTTC CAAQKGRVEQYF
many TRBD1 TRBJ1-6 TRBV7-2 TGTGCCAGCAGCCGTTCTGACAGGGGCTATAATTCACCCCTCCACTTT CASSRSDRGYNSPLHF
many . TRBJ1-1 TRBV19 TGTGCCAGTAGTATTGGTGCGGGGCGCCGGGGCACTGAAGCTTTCTTT CASSIGAGRRGTEAFF
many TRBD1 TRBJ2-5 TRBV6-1 TGTGCCAGCAGTCCTGACAGGGGTGGGAAGACCCAGTACTTC CASSPDRGGKTQYF
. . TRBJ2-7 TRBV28 TGTGCCAGCAGGTCTAACAGGGACCACGAGCAGTACTTC CASRSNRDHEQYF
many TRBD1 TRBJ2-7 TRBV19 TGTGCCAGTCGGACAGGGAACGAGCAGTACTTC CASRTGNEQYF
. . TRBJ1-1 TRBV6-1 TGTGCCAGCAAGCCCGAGAGGGAGTGGAACACTGAAGCTTTCTTT CASKPEREWNTEAFF
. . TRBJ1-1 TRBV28 TGTGCCAGCAGTGAGGCTCAAACTGAAGCTTTCTTT CASSEAQTEAFF
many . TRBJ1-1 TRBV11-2 TGTGCCAGCAGCTTAGTTGGGGGCGTGAATGAAGCTTTCTTT CASSLVGGVNEAFF
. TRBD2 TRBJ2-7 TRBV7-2 TGTGCCAGCAGCCTTCTAGCGGGAGAGGGGGAGCAGTACTTC CASSLLAGEGEQYF
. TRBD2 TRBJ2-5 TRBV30 TGTGCCTGGAGTGTACGCCTAGCGGGAAAAGAGACCCAGTACTTC CAWSVRLAGKETQYF
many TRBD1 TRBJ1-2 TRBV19 TGTGCCAGTAGTATAGCTCTCGGGACAGCATATGGCTACACCTTC CASSIALGTAYGYTF
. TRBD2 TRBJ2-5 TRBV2 TGTGCCAGCAGTGAACTAGCGGGAGCGGTTGGGGAGACCCAGTACTTC CASSELAGAVGETQYF
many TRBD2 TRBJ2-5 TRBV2 TGTGCCAGCCCCATAGCGGGAGAGGAGACCCAGTACTTC CASPIAGEETQYF
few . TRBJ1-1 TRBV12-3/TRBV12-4 TGTGCCAGCAGTTTGGGGGTACAGATGAACACTGAAGCTTTCTTT CASSLGVQMNTEAFF
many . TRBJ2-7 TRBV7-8 TGTGCCAGCAGCGAGGCCTCACTAGGGGGCTACGAGCAGTACTTC CASSEASLGGYEQYF
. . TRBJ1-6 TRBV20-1 TGCAGTGCTAGTGTTTACGGTACTAGAGCACCCCTCCACTTT CSASVYGTRAPLHF
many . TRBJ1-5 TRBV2 TGTGCCAGCAGTGTCGGGGGGATCCCTAGCAATCAGCCCCAGCATTTT CASSVGGIPSNQPQHF
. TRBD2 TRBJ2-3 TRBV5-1 TGCGCCAGCAGCGGTTCCGGGACTAGCGGGGATACGCAGTATTTT CASSGSGTSGDTQYF
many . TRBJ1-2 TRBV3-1 TGTGCCAGCACTTTCGGGACGGCGCTATCGGGCTACACCTTC CASTFGTALSGYTF
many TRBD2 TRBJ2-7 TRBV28 TGTGCCAGCAATAGGCCACTAGCGGCCCATCCCTTCTACGAGCAGTACTTC CASNRPLAAHPFYEQYF
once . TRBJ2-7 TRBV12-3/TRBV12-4 TGTGCCAGCAGTTTACAAGGTTGGGAGCAGTACTTC CASSLQGWEQYF
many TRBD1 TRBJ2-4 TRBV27 TGTGCCAGCAGTTTATTATCGGACAGGTCGGACATTCAGTACTTC CASSLLSDRSDIQYF
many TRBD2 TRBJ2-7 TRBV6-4 TGTGCCAGCTCCTCGGGGGCAGGGGGCGAGCGGGAGGGCCCCTACGAGCAGTACTTC CASSSGAGGEREGPYEQYF
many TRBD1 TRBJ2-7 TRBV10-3 TGTGCCACAGACTCCGGGACAGGGCGGAACGAGCAGTACTTC CATDSGTGRNEQYF
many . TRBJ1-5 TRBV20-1 TGCAGTGCTAACCATGCCGATCAGCCCCAGCATTTT CSANHADQPQHF
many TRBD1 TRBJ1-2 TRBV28 TGTGCCAGCAGTCTAAACTTACAGGGGTATGGCTACACCTTC CASSLNLQGYGYTF
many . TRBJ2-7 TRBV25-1 TGTGCCAGCAGTGAATCGAGTGGGGAGCAGTACTTC CASSESSGEQYF
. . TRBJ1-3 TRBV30 TGTGCCTGGAGCGTGGACAGCAACTCTGGAAACACCATATATTTT CAWSVDSNSGNTIYF
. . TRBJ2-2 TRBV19 TGTGCCAGTAGTATACAGGGATATAACACCGGGGAGCTGTTTTTT CASSIQGYNTGELFF
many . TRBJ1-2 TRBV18 TGTGCCAGCTCACTTCCCCTCGGGCAGACCTATGGCTACACCTTC CASSLPLGQTYGYTF
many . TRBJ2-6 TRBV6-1 TGTGCCAGCACCAAGAGGGTGGATGGGGCCAACGTCCTGACTTTC CASTKRVDGANVLTF
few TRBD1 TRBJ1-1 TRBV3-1 TGTGCCAGCAGCCAAGATACTTGGGTGACAGGGGGGGTAATGAACACTGAAGCTTTCTTT CASSQDTWVTGGVMNTEAFF
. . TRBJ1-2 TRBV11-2 TGTGCCAGCAGCTTACCTACCCCCCTATCAAACTATGGCTACACCTTC CASSLPTPLSNYGYTF
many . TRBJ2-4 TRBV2 TGTGCCAGCAGCGTCCCATCCCGGACGGTAGCCAAAAACATTCAGTACTTC CASSVPSRTVAKNIQYF
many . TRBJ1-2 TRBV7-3 TGTGCCAGCAGCTTGCAACAGGGTCGCGGCTACACCTTC CASSLQQGRGYTF
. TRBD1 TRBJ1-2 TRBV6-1 TGTGCCAGCATCCTCGGGACAGGGGGGGGCTACACCTTC CASILGTGGGYTF
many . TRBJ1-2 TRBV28 TGTGCCAGCAGACAACAGGGAGGTAGCTATGGCTACACCTTC CASRQQGGSYGYTF
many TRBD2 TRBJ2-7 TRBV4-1 TGCGCCAGCAGCCAAGTAGCGGGAGGAGGCCACGAGCAGTACTTC CASSQVAGGGHEQYF
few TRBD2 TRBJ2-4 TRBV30 TGTGCCTGGAAGGGGGGCCTAGCGGGAGGGCCGCAAAACATTCAGTACTTC CAWKGGLAGGPQNIQYF
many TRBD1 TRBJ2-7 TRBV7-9 TGTGCCAGCAGCCGACAGGGAAGCGACGAGCAGTACTTC CASSRQGSDEQYF
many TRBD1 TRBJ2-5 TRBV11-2 TGTGCCAGCAGCCGAGGACAGGGACGGTCCCAAGAGACCCAGTACTTC CASSRGQGRSQETQYF
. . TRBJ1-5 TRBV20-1 TGCAGTGCGAGTATGGGAGGGGTAACCTATCAGCCCCAGCATTTT CSASMGGVTYQPQHF
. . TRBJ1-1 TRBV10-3 . CAISQTGNEQYFGPGTEAFF
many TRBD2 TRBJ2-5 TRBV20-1 TGCAGTGGCGCCTCGAGCGGGAGGGCCGGGGAGACCCAGTACTTC CSGASSGRAGETQYF
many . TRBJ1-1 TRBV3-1 TGTGCCAGCAGCCGACGGGCTCATCGGGACACTGAAGCTTTCTTT CASSRRAHRDTEAFF
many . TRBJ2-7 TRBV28 TGTGCCAGCTCAGCCCCCGGGGGCAGGGGCGCCTACGAGCAGTACTTC CASSAPGGRGAYEQYF